This T cell receptor (beta chain) was retrieved from a study of cytomegalovirus exposure and HLA in healthy donors. Findings of the study overall: Diagnosis of cytomegalovirus status made by the classifier reportedly showed high specificity and sensitivity.

TCRdb's copy holds only in-frame clones and misses some; the assay was immunoSEQ multiplex PCR. The table records approximately 300,000 clones, about nine tenths of them present only once. Germline V lookup: CDR1 SGHRS, CDR2 YFSETQ. This CDR3 contains 14 residues. Deletions cut 4 bases from V and 8 bases from J, with 16 bases between. As for this clone: Its antigen remains unknown.

This receptor was identified in a woman under 40 in good health and CMV-seropositive. The sample was PBMCs. This chain links TRBV5-1 with TRBJ2-1; TRBD2 might be the D (5 bases). For the CDR3, the DNA is TGCGCCAGCAGCCAAATTCGGGGTGGGGATGAGCAGTTCTTC. Its protein is CASSQIRGGDEQFF.